A single sample is the source of the 15 T cell receptor beta chains below, sequenced in a study of T cell clusters in autoimmune cytopenias (dated by TCRdb to between 2019 and 2020). For each sample, TRB amplification used approximately 260 ng of peripheral blood genomic DNA, equal to 35,000 to 45,000 genome equivalents. Sequencing was carried out with an Illumina MiSeq. TRB rearrangements were amplified by multiplex PCR using a touch-down protocol with TRB-A and TRB-B primer pools mixed in one tube. TCRdb reprocessed the reads and lists each CDR3 protein sequence as a single entry, with no DNA. The table held for this sample gives 6,000 to 8,500 distinct CDR3 sequences. The ten largest clonotypes hold approximately 15% of the sample. Sequencing was performed on peripheral blood. Receptors were obtained from a human donor with an autoimmune cytopenia or autoimmune hepatitis (not recorded which).

V is TRBV18 and J is TRBJ1-6; as DNA is missing, the TRBD1 call by TCRdb cannot be tested. CDR1 and CDR2 (germline): KGHSH, LQKENI. This CDR3 spans 14 amino acids. CDR3: CASSQDSSNSPLHF.

The rearrangement links TRBV19 to TRBJ2-7; TCRdb names TRBD1, which stays unverified in the absence of DNA. The germline V gene has CDR1 LNHDA and CDR2 SQIVND (reference sequence). CDR3 length: 12 residues. The chain's CDR3 is CASSTRGHEQYF.

The rearrangement links TRBV5-4 to TRBJ2-3; the D gene TCRdb calls, TRBD2, cannot be checked with no DNA. Per the germline V gene, CDR1 is SGHNT and CDR2 is YYREEE (reference sequence). The CDR3 consists of 14 residues. CDR3 sequence reads: CASSTRTGRDTQYF.

This chain links TRBV11-1 with TRBJ2-7; the TCRdb D gene call, TRBD2, has no DNA to confirm it. The CDR3 spans 15 residues. CDR1 and CDR2 (germline): SGHAT, FQDESV (reference sequence). CDR3: CASSPVAGGTYEQYF.

This chain joins TRBV6-2 or TRBV6-3 and TRBJ2-1; there is no DNA to check the TCRdb D call of TRBD2. This CDR3 has 15 amino acids. The germline gives CDR1 MNHEY, CDR2 SVGEGT. The chain's CDR3 is CASSLVAGPYNEQFF.

The chain uses TRBV7-9 and TRBJ2-5; TCRdb selects TRBD2, and the lack of DNA leaves this call unchecked. The CDR3 loop spans 13 amino acids. In germline, CDR1 is SEHNR, CDR2 FQNEAQ (reference sequence). The chain's CDR3 is CASSPRGPETQYF.

V is TRBV11-1 and J is TRBJ2-3; TCRdb's D call of TRBD1 is untestable without DNA. Germline values: CDR1 SGHAT, CDR2 FQDESV (reference sequence). The CDR3 length is 16 residues. The CDR3 here is CASSEFSQGDTDTQYF.

Judged by frequency, this clonotype is medium-sized. The chain uses TRBV29-1 and TRBJ2-1; absent DNA, TCRdb's TRBD1 call cannot be checked. This CDR3 has 13 residues. CDR1 and CDR2 from the germline V gene are SQVTM and ANQGSEA. The CDR3: CSVAGGGYNEQFF.

V gene TRBV11-2 combines with J gene TRBJ2-7; TCRdb proposes TRBD1, but this gene call is untestable without DNA. The CDR3 has 14 amino acids. Germline values: CDR1 SGHAT, CDR2 FQNNGV. CDR3 loop: CASSWTGRTDEQYF. The whole variable domain, remainder taken from reference TRBV11-2 and TRBJ2-7, is EAGVAQSPRYKIIEKRQSVAFWCNPISGHATLYWYQQILGQGPKLLIQFQNNGVVDDSQLPKDRFSAERLKGVDSTLKIQPAKLEDSAVYLCASSWTGRTDEQYFGPGTRLTVT.

The rearrangement joins TRBV19 to TRBJ1-1; checking the TCRdb D call of TRBD1 is not possible without DNA. Germline loops: CDR1 LNHDA, CDR2 SQIVND (reference sequence). The CDR3 has 15 amino acids. The CDR3 sequence is CASNVAGAKNTEAFF.

The V call is TRBV7-2, the J call TRBJ2-3; with no DNA, the TCRdb D assignment of TRBD2 cannot be verified. CDR3 length: 15 amino acids. CDR1 is SGHTA, CDR2 FQGNSA, per germline. CDR3 region: CASSEGTSGTYTQYF.

Judged by frequency, this clonotype is medium-sized. The chain joins TRBV29-1 to TRBJ2-4; the TCRdb call, TRBD1, lacks DNA for checking. Germline lookup yields CDR1 SQVTM and CDR2 ANQGSEA. This CDR3 contains 13 residues. Here the CDR3 reads CSVAPGRVNIQYF.

The V call is TRBV6-5, the J call TRBJ2-3; absent DNA, TCRdb's TRBD1 call cannot be checked. The CDR3 runs 15 residues. Germline V gives CDR1 MNHEY, CDR2 SVGAGI. CDR3 protein: CASSYSGVPTDTQYF.

The gene calls are TRBV6-6 and TRBJ2-1. Looked up from germline, CDR1 is MNHNY and CDR2 is SVGAGI (reference sequence). This CDR3 comprises 11 residues. The CDR3 protein is CASKVQDEQFF.

This rearrangement joins TRBV6-5 to TRBJ2-1; TCRdb selects TRBD2, and the lack of DNA leaves this call unchecked. This CDR3 is 13 amino acids long. Germline CDR1 reads MNHEY; CDR2 reads SVGAGI. The CDR3 is CASSYGPSGEQFF.